This TCR beta chain is from a study of long-term antiretroviral therapy in people with HIV (dated by TCRdb to between 2022 and 2023). Describing the broader study: The earliest samples were collected roughly a decade before the 2015 WHO recommendation for immediate ART, at a time when ART was usually postponed until CD4 counts fell. A retrospective serial study tested whether ART initiation and durable HIV suppression were associated with changes in peripheral blood TRB repertoire composition and diversity. A total of 192 cryopreserved PBMC samples were contributed to the cohort by 30 adults with confirmed HIV infection, with samples collected serially over a mean of approximately six years (range 1-12). About 40% of the 30 participants with HIV were female. No cross-contamination during QIAcube processing turned up in test extractions that ran a monoclonal T-cell line alongside 30 to 40 polyclonal samples.

The immunoSEQ hsTCRB v3.0 assay was used at survey level resolution for TRB variable region sequencing. TRB sequencing targeted a depth of about 40,000-50,000 T-cell genomes per sample. TRB libraries were pooled and sequenced on an Illumina MiSeq using a v3 150-cycle kit. The authors processed their data as follows. Repertoire analysis was run in R within a reproducible Nextflow workflow that covered QC, data transformation and analysis. LymphoSeq2, an R package for AIRR-Seq data exploration, was used to implement custom analyses. A handful of samples yielding fewer than 5000 total TRB sequences were excluded, leaving approximately 200 analyzed HIV repertoires. Of the roughly 190 retained HIV repertoires, over 55 were collected before and roughly 130 after ART initiation. Repertoires were downsampled to 5000 TRB nucleotide sequences, and summary statistics were averaged over 100 downsampling iterations. TRB sequences were retained for analysis only if CDR3 regions of at least seven amino acids were present. Diversity was measured with a Shannon entropy-derived clonality score and the Gini coefficient. In repertoire networks, the top 5000 CDR3 amino acid sequences were linked whenever an edit distance of one separated two sequences. Antigen specificity groups and MHC restriction were predicted for TRB CDR3 amino acid sequences with GLIPH2. Known CMV, EBV, HIV or tissue antigen associations were flagged by matching CDR3 amino acid sequences against VDJdb and McPAS-TCR. Pre-ART, post-ART and control groups were compared with Wilcoxon signed-rank tests and Holm-Bonferroni correction. Imported from immuneACCESS, the table was reduced by TCRdb to in-frame sequences with V and J called. These copies leave out some clones; in studies compared against another copy, an unresolved V gene accounts for under half, and the cause of the remainder is not known. The V and J calls and clone size are taken from that table; D and trimming were inferred from the DNA. This sample lists some 14,000 clones; about 80% were detected once. 15% to 25% of the sample is taken by the ten largest.

To note about this clone: No cognate antigen has been identified for it. No much larger clonotype is one base removed from it; base qualities were not supplied.

What the work shows at the level of the full study, not this receptor alone: Compared with controls, HIV repertoires had narrower CDR3 length ranges, and the network structure pointed to an antigen-experienced repertoire that shifted only slightly toward naive after ART. Inferences about post-ART repertoire changes were limited because no data were available on ART adherence, viral resistance or therapy changes. The samples were dated from the mid-2000s to the late 2010s, and the ART regimens that were used may be less effective than current ART regimens. ART initiation was associated with a significant increase in TRB diversity, but diversity stayed significantly below transplant donor controls even after long-term ART. Unsorted PBMC were profiled instead of sorted CD4+ and CD8+ T cells because pre-ART samples had limited cell numbers. Owing to limited PBMC availability, only the TCR beta chain was sequenced, without alpha chain pairing. At every time point, the repertoire was dominated by expanded TRB clones first identified before ART initiation, although this dominance fluctuated and, in many PLHIV, declined after ART.

Inclusion was restricted to participants for whom at least one PBMC sample before ART initiation and at least two post-ART samples were available. Treatment was received in the United States of America by all participants with HIV. Before DNA extraction, cryopreserved samples containing 1-10 million PBMC were thawed and washed. At the time of the earliest PBMC sample for each participant with HIV, ages ranged from about 23 to 60 years. Each participant contributed PBMC samples from 1-4 timepoints before ART initiation and 2-8 timepoints after ART initiation, with a median of 7 samples. For every participant, serial HIV viral load, CD4+ T-cell count, ART history and demographic data were obtained. A Qiagen kit on a QIAcube was used to extract genomic DNA from unsorted PBMC, with samples processed in batches of 12. Counted from cysteine to phenylalanine, this CDR3 has 15 amino acids. Only CDR3 DNA is held: 45 bases, read in frame from base 1. The trim is 6 bases for V and 0 bases for J, with a gap of 12 bases between the germline ends. CDR1 and CDR2 are read off the germline V gene (reference sequence) as MNHEY and SMNVEV.

The source is a man between 35 and 55 years old with HIV. Specimen: unsorted PBMCs, collected 1.3 years before starting antiretroviral therapy. The V and J segments used are TRBV27 and TRBJ1-5; the D gene is unclear. The CDR3 sequence is CASRPFPYSNQPQHF. The nucleotide sequence is given as TGTGCCAGCAGGCCCTTTCCTTATAGCAATCAGCCCCAGCATTTT.